This T cell receptor (beta chain) stems from a study of metastatic and nonmetastatic thyroid tumors. On the study more broadly: Repertoires from malignant and benign thyroid patients were compared across blood and tumor or nodule tissue. Overall study results and limits: According to reports, the diversity of TCR beta was significantly higher in malignant thyroid tumors than in benign nodules, and this held in both blood and tumor samples.

TCRdb redid the clone calls on the PCR reads using MiXCR. Of around 23,000 clones in the sample, 20% to 25% were seen once. The CDR3 contains 16 residues. Between the trimmed V and J ends, which lost 3 bases and 10 bases, there was a span of 22 bases. Germline V gives CDR1 KGHDR, CDR2 SFDVKD. Not a single patient had been given any form of treatment at any point before undergoing thyroid surgery. This clone was counted ten times or more. Antigen specificity is unknown. The material sequenced was blood. The chain recombines TRBV24-1 with TRBJ2-3; D may match TRBD1 or TRBD2 (6 bases each). This receptor was identified in a male donor with papillary thyroid cancer or a benign thyroid nodule (not recorded which). Some clones in this sample may be carry-over from other donors' samples. Here the CDR3 reads CATSDGGLGRGAPQYF. The CDR3, as DNA: TGTGCCACCAGTGATGGGGGGCTCGGCCGAGGGGCCCCGCAGTATTTT.